This paragraph reports one T cell receptor beta chain. This record comes from a study of cytomegalovirus exposure and HLA in healthy donors. TCRdb keeps only in-frame clones here, not all; method: immunoSEQ multiplex PCR. The table shows roughly 120,000 clones, with roughly 90% occurring only once. The CDR3 totals 11 residues. The germline V gene encodes CDR1 SEHNR and CDR2 FQNEAQ (reference sequence). Trimming removed 6 bases at V and 8 bases at J, with 10 bases between. Sequenced: PBMCs. This chain links TRBV7-9 with TRBJ1-1; D not certain. This receptor was taken from a man aged 30-40 years in good health and CMV-seronegative. CDR3: CASRRTVEAFF. CDR3 DNA sequence: TGTGCCAGCAGACGTACAGTAGAAGCTTTCTTT.